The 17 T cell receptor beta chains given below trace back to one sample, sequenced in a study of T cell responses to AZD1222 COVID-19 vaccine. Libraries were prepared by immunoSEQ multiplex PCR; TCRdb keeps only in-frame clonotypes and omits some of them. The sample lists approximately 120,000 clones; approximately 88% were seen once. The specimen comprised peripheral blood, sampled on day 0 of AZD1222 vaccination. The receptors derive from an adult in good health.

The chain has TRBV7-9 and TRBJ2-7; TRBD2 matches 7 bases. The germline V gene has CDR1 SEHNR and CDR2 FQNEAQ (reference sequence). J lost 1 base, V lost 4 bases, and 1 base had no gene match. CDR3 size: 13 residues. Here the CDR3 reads CASSWGGSYEQYF. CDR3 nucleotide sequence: TGTGCCAGCAGCTGGGGGGGTTCCTACGAGCAGTACTTC. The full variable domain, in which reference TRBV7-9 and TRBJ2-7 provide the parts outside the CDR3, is DTGVSQNPRHKITKRGQNVTFRCDPISEHNRLYWYRQTLGQGPEFLTYFQNEAQLEKSRLLSDRFSAERPKGSFSTLEIQRTEQGDSAMYLCASSWGGSYEQYFGPGTRLTVT.

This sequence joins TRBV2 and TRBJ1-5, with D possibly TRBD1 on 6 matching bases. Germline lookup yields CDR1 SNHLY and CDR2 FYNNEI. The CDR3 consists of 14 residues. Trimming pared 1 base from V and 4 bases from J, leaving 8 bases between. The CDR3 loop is CASSEDRDNQPQHF. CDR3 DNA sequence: TGTGCCAGCAGTGAAGACAGGGATAATCAGCCCCAGCATTTT.

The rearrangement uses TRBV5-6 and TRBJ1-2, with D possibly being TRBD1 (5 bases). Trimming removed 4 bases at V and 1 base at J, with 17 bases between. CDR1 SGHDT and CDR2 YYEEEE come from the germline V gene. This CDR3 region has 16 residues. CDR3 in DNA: TGTGCCAGCAGCGAGGAGGCCAGGGATATTAACTATGGCTACACCTTC. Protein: CASSEEARDINYGYTF.

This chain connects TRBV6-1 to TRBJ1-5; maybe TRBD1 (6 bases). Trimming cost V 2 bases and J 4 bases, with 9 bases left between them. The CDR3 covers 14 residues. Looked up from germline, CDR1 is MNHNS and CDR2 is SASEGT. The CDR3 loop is CASSELTGNQPQHF. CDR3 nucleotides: TGTGCCAGCAGTGAATTAACAGGGAATCAGCCCCAGCATTTT.

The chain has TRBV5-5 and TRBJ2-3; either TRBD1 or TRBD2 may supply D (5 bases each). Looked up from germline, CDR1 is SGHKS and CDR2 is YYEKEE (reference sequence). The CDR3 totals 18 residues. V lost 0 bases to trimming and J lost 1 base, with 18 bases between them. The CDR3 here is CASSLVTRGESRTDTQYF. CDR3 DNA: TGTGCCAGCAGCTTGGTAACAAGAGGGGAATCCCGCACAGATACGCAGTATTTT.

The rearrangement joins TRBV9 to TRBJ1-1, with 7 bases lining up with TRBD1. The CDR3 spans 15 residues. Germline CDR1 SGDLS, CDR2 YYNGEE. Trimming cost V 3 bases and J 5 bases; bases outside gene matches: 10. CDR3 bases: TGTGCCAGCAGCGCAGGGGGTCTGAGTCATACTGAAGCTTTCTTT. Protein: CASSAGGLSHTEAFF.

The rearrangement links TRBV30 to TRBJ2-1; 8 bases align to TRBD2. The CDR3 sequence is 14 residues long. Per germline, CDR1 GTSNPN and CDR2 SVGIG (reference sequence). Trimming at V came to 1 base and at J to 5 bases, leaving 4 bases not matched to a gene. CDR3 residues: CAWSDERGNNEQFF. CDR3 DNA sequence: TGTGCCTGGAGTGACGAGCGGGGGAACAATGAGCAGTTCTTC.

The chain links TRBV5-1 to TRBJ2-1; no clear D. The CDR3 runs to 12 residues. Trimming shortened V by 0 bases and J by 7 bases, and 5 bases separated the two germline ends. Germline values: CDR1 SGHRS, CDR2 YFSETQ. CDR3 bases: TGCGCCAGCAGCTTGGCTGAGAATGAGCAGTTCTTC. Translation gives CASSLAENEQFF.

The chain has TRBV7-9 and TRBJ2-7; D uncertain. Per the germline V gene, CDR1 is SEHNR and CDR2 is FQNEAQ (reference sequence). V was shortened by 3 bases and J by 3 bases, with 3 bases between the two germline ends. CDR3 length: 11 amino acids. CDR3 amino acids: CASSFSYEQYF. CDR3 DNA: TGTGCCAGCAGCTTTAGCTACGAGCAGTACTTC.

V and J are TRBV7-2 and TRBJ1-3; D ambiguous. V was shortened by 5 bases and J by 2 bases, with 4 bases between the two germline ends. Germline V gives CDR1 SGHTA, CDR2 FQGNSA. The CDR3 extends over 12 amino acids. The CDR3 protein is CASSPPGNTIYF. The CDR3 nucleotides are TGTGCCAGCAGCCCCCCTGGAAACACCATATATTTT.

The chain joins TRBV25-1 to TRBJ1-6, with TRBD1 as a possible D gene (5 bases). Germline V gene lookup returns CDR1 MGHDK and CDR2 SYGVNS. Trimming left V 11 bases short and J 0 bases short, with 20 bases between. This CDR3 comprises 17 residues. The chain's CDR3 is CAAQKGRGSSYNSPLHF. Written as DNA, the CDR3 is TGTGCCGCCCAGAAGGGAAGGGGCAGCTCCTATAATTCACCCCTCCACTTT.

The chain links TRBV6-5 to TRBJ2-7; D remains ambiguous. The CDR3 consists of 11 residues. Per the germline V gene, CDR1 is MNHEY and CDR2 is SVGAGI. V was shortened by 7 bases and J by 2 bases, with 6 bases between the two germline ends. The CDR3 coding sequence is TGTGCCAGCACCTCGGCCTACGAGCAGTACTTC. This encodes CASTSAYEQYF.

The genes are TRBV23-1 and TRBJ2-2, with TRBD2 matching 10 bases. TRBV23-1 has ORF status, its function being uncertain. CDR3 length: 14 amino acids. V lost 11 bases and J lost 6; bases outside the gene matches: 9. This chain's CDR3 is CAFEGTSDPGELFF. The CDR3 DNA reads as TGCGCCTTCGAAGGGACTAGCGATCCCGGGGAGCTGTTTTTT.

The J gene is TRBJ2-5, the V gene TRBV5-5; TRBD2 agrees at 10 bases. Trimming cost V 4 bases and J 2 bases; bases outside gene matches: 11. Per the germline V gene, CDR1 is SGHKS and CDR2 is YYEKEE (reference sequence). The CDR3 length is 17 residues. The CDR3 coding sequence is TGTGCCAGCAGCCTCAGAATTAGCGGGAGGCCTCAAGAGACCCAGTACTTC. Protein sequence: CASSLRISGRPQETQYF.

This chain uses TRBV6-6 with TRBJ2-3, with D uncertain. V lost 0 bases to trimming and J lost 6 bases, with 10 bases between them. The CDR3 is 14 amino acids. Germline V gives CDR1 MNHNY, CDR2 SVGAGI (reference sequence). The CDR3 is CASSYSVPADTQYF. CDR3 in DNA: TGTGCCAGCAGTTACTCCGTCCCGGCCGATACGCAGTATTTT.

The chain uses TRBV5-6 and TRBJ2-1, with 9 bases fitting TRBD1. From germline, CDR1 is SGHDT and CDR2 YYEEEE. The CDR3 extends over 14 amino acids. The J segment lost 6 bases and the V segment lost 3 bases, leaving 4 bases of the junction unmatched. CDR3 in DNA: TGTGCCAGCAGCTCAAGGGACAGGGCCAATGAGCAGTTCTTC. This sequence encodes CASSSRDRANEQFF.

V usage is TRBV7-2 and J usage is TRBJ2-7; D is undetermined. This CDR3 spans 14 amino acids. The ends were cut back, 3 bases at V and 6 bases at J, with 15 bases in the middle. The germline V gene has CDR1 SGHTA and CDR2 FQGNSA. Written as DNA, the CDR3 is TGTGCCAGCAGCTTGCCTCTACCCTCAGGCGAGCAGTACTTC. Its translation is CASSLPLPSGEQYF.